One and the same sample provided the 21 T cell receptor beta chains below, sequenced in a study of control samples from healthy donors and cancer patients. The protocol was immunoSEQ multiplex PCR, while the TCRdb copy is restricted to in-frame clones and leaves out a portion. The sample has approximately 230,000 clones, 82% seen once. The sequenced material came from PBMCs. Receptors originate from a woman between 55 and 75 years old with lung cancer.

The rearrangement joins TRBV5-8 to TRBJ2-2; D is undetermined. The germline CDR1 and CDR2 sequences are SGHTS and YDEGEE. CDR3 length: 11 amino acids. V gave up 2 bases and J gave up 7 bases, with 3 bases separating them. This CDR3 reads CASSFSGELFF. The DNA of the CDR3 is TGTGCCAGCAGCTTTAGCGGGGAGCTGTTTTTT.

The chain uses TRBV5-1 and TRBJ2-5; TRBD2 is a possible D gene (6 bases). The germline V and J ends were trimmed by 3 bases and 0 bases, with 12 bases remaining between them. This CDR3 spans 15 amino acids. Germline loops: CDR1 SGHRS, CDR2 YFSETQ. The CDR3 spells CASSSQGGHQETQYF. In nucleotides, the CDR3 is TGCGCCAGCAGCTCTCAGGGAGGACACCAAGAGACCCAGTACTTC. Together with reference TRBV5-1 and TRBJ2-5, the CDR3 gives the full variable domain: KAGVTQTPRYLIKTRGQQVTLSCSPISGHRSVSWYQQTPGQGLQFLFEYFSETQRNKGNFPGRFSGRQFSNSRSEMNVSTLELGDSALYLCASSSQGGHQETQYFGPGTRLLVL.

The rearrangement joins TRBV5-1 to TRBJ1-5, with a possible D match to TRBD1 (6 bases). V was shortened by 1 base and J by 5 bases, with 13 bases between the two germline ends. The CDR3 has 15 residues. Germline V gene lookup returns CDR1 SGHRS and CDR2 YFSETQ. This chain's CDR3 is CASSLSGAHHQPQHF. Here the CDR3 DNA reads TGCGCCAGCAGCTTGTCAGGGGCGCACCATCAGCCCCAGCATTTT.

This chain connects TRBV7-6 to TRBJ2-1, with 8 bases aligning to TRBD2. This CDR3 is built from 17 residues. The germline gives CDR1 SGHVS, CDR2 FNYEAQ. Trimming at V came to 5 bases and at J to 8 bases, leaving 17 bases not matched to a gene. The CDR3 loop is CASSPQAGTRWMDEQFF. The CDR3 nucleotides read TGTGCCAGCAGCCCACAAGCCGGGACTAGGTGGATGGATGAGCAGTTCTTC.

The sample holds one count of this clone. CDR3 loop: CASSSENYGYTF. CDR3 DNA: TGTGCCAGCAGCTCCGAAAACTATGGCTACACCTTC. The chain has TRBV11-2 and TRBJ1-2; D gene ambiguous. V was trimmed by 4 bases and J by 2 bases, leaving 5 bases between them. The CDR3 totals 12 residues. Per germline, CDR1 SGHAT and CDR2 FQNNGV.

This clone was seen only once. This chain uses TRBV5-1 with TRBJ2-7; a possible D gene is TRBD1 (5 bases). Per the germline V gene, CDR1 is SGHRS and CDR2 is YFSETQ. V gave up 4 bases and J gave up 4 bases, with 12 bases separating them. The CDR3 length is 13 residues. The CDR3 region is CASSPQGGYEQYF. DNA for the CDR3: TGCGCCAGCAGCCCCCAGGGCGGTTACGAGCAGTACTTC.

The CDR3 coding sequence is TGTGCCAGCAGCCCCCGGACAGGGGATTCACCCCTCCACTTT. Its translation is CASSPRTGDSPLHF. The rearrangement joins TRBV9 to TRBJ1-6, with 9 bases that match TRBD1. With V trimmed by 4 bases and J by 8 bases, 4 bases remained unmatched. CDR1 and CDR2 from the germline V gene are SGDLS and YYNGEE. This CDR3 spans 14 amino acids.

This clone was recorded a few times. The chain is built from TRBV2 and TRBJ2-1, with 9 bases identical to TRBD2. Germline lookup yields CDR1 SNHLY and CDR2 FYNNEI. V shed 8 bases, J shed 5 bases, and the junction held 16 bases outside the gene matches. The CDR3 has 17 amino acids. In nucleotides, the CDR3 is TGTGCCAGCCTAAGCAGTCTGATAGCGGGAGAAAACAATGAGCAGTTCTTC. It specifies CASLSSLIAGENNEQFF.

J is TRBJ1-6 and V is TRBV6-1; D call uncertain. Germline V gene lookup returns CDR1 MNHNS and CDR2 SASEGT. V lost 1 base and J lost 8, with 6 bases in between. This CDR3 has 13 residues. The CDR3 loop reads CASSEEVDSPLHF. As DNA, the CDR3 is TGTGCCAGCAGTGAAGAAGTGGATTCACCCCTCCACTTT.

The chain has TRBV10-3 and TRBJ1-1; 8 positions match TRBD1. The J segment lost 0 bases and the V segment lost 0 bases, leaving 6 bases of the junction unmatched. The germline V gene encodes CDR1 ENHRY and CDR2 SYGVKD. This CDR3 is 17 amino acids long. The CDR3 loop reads CAISESSGQGMNTEAFF. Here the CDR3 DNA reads TGTGCCATCAGTGAGTCGAGCGGACAGGGTATGAACACTGAAGCTTTCTTT.

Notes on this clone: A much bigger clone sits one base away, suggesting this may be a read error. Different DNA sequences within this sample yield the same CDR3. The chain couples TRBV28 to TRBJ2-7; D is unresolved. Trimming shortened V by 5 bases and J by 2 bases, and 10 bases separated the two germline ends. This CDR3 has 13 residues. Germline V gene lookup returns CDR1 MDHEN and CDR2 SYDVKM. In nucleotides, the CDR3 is TGTGCCAGCAGTCCAGGACCCGCCTACGAGCAGTACTTC. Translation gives CASSPGPAYEQYF.

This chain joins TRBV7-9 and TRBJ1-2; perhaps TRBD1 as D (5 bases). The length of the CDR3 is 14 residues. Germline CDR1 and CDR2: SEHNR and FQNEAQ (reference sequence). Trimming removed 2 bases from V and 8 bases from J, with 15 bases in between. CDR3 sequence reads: CASSLSGFGSGYTF. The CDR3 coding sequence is TGTGCCAGCAGCTTATCAGGGTTTGGGTCAGGCTACACCTTC.

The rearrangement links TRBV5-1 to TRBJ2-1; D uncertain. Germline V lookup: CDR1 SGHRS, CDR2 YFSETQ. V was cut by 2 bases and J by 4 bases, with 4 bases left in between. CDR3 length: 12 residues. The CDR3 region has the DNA TGCGCCAGCAGCTTCACTTACAATGAGCAGTTCTTC. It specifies CASSFTYNEQFF.

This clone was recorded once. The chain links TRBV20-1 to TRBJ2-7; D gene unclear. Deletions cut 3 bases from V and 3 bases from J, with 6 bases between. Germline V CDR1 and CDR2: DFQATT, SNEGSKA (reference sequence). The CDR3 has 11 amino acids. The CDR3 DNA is TGCAGTGCTAGTGAGGTCTACGAGCAGTACTTC. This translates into CSASEVYEQYF.

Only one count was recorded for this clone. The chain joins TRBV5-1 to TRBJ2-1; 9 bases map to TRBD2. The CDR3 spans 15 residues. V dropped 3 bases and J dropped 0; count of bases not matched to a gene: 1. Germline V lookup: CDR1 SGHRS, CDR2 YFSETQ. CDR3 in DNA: TGCGCCAGCAGCTCAGCGGGGGGCTCCTACAATGAGCAGTTCTTC. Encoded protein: CASSSAGGSYNEQFF. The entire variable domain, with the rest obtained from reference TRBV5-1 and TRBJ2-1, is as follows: KAGVTQTPRYLIKTRGQQVTLSCSPISGHRSVSWYQQTPGQGLQFLFEYFSETQRNKGNFPGRFSGRQFSNSRSEMNVSTLELGDSALYLCASSSAGGSYNEQFFGPGTRLTVL.

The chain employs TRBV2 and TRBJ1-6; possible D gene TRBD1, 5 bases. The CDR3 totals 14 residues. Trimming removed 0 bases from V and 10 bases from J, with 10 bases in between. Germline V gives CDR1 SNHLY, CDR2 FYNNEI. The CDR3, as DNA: TGTGCCAGCAGTGAAGCAGGGGTTAGATCACCCCTCCACTTT. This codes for CASSEAGVRSPLHF.

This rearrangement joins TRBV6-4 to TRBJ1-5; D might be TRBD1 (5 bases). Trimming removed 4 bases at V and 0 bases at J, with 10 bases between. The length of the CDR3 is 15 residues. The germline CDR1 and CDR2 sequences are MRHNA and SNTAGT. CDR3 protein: CASSVSGGSNQPQHF. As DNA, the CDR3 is TGTGCCAGCAGTGTAAGCGGGGGTAGCAATCAGCCCCAGCATTTT.

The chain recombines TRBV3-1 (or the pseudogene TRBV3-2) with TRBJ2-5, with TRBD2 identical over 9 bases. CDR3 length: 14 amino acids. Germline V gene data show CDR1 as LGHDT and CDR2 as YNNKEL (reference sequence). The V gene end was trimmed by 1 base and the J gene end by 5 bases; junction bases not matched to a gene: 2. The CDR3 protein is CASSQGGGAETQYF. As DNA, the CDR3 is TGTGCCAGCAGCCAAGGCGGGGGGGCGGAGACCCAGTACTTC.

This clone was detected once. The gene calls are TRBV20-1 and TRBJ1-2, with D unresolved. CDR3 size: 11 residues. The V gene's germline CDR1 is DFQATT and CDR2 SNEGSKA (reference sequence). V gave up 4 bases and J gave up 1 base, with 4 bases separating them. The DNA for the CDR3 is TGCAGTGCTACAGTTAACTATGGCTACACCTTC. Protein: CSATVNYGYTF.

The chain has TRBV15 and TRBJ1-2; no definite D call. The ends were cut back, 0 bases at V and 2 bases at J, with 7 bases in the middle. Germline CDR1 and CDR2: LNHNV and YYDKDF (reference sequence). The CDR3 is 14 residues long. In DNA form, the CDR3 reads TGTGCCACCAGCAGAGACCGTGGGAACTATGGCTACACCTTC. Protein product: CATSRDRGNYGYTF.

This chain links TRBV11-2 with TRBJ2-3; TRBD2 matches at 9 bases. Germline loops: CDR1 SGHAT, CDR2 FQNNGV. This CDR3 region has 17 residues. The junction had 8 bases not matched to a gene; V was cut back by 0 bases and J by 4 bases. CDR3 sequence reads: CASSLEGLASVSDTQYF. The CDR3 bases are TGTGCCAGCAGCTTAGAGGGACTAGCAAGTGTGTCAGATACGCAGTATTTT.